These T cell receptor beta chains were read from a single sample in a study of blood T cells in healthy people across ages. TCRdb re-called the 5' RACE reads through MiXCR, storing one row per CDR3 protein. The repertoire holds just under 550,000 distinct CDR3 sequences, with approximately 25% as singletons. The data also belong to a second study, concerning T cells of mothers and their children.

The sequenced material came from blood. The receptor source for this set is a boy aged 10-17 years in good health. Both conserved end residues are part of each CDR3. A D gene is named only where the DNA matches it firmly. The size of a clone is reported for some rows only, either as once, few or many, or as a class for expanded clones.

clone_size: NA
j_call: TRBJ2-1
cdr3_length: 15
v_call: TRBV12-3/TRBV12-4
d_call: NA
cdr3_aa: CASTTSPLGGGEQFF
cdr3_nt: TGTGCCAGCACAACATCCCCCCTAGGAGGGGGTGAGCAGTTCTTC

clone_size: NA
j_call: TRBJ1-1
cdr3_length: 15
v_call: TRBV7-9
d_call: NA
cdr3_aa: CASSLLGSMNTEAFF
cdr3_nt: TGTGCCAGCAGCTTATTGGGGAGCATGAACACTGAAGCTTTCTTT

clone_size: NA
j_call: TRBJ1-2
cdr3_length: 16
v_call: TRBV13
d_call: NA
cdr3_aa: CASSSRTKWGPIQCTF
cdr3_nt: TGTGCCAGCAGCTCGCGGACTAAGTGGGGTCCCATCCAATGCACCTTC

clone_size: NA
j_call: TRBJ2-5
cdr3_length: 16
v_call: TRBV5-6
d_call: NA
cdr3_aa: CASSFRAVRRQETQYF
cdr3_nt: TGTGCCAGCAGCTTTCGGGCGGTCCGAAGGCAAGAGACCCAGTACTTC

clone_size: few
j_call: TRBJ1-1
cdr3_length: 19
v_call: TRBV4-3
d_call: TRBD1
cdr3_aa: CASSQDPQGAIGMNTEAFF
cdr3_nt: TGCGCCAGCAGCCAAGATCCTCAGGGGGCGATTGGGATGAACACTGAAGCTTTCTTT

clone_size: NA
j_call: TRBJ2-1
cdr3_length: 16
v_call: TRBV28
d_call: TRBD2
cdr3_aa: CASSLQRSGAYNEQFF
cdr3_nt: TGTGCCAGCAGTTTACAGCGGAGCGGGGCCTACAATGAGCAGTTCTTC

clone_size: NA
j_call: TRBJ2-3
cdr3_length: 15
v_call: TRBV7-2
d_call: NA
cdr3_aa: CASSLRDFPTDTQYF
cdr3_nt: TGTGCCAGCAGCCTCCGGGACTTTCCAACAGATACGCAGTATTTT

clone_size: NA
j_call: TRBJ1-6
cdr3_length: 14
v_call: TRBV9
d_call: NA
cdr3_aa: CASSVAGYNSPLHF
cdr3_nt: TGTGCCAGCAGCGTAGCGGGGTATAATTCACCCCTCCACTTT

clone_size: NA
j_call: TRBJ2-7
cdr3_length: 16
v_call: TRBV7-2
d_call: NA
cdr3_aa: CASSWVGGLDPYEQYF
cdr3_nt: TGTGCCAGCAGCTGGGTGGGGGGACTGGACCCCTACGAGCAGTACTTC

clone_size: NA
j_call: TRBJ1-5
cdr3_length: 16
v_call: TRBV28
d_call: NA
cdr3_aa: CASSFPAWVGNQPQHF
cdr3_nt: TGTGCCAGCAGTTTCCCCGCTTGGGTAGGTAATCAGCCCCAGCATTTT